Listed here is a single T cell receptor (beta chain). Its specificity is not known. Per germline, CDR1 ENHRY and CDR2 SYGVKD. The CDR3 contains 13 residues. Trimming removed 7 bases at V and 3 bases at J, with 10 bases between. The data belong to a study of a mutant IDH1 vaccine in newly diagnosed glioma. Study at large: The study started vaccination 4-6 weeks after radiotherapy alone, or with temozolomide cycles. Study results and limitations: Changes in the top peripheral T cell clonotypes seemingly had no bearing on pseudoprogression.

Measured with immunoSEQ multiplex PCR; TCRdb has only the in-frame clones, and not every one. The data hold tens of thousands of clones, with roughly 90% observed a single time. Regarding time point: week 47, end of study. The investigators gave 300 ug of mutant IDH1 20-mer peptide in each vaccine dose, together with topical imiquimod. Patients had eight vaccinations, in weeks 1, 3, 5, 7, 11, 15, 19 and 23. This rearrangement joins TRBV10-3 to TRBJ1-5; D not resolved. This receptor was taken from a woman aged 45-65 years with glioma. The source was PBMCs, collected from a glioma patient whose treatment included an IDH1 peptide vaccine. CDR3 protein: CAITSGVNQPQHF. Here the CDR3 DNA reads TGTGCCATCACCTCCGGGGTCAATCAGCCCCAGCATTTT.